This T cell receptor beta chain was profiled in a study of tumor-infiltrating lymphocytes in primary liver carcinoma (dated by TCRdb to about 2017). For the study in its entirety: Hepatocellular carcinoma (four) or combined HCC and intrahepatic cholangiocarcinoma (one) was present in the five patients, who were three men and two women aged 30 to 69 years. A total of 35 or so specimens from 5 patients underwent TCRbeta repertoire sequencing, comprising 25 tumor regions, 5 adjacent noncancerous liver tissues and 5 peripheral blood samples. The five patients had tumors of stage T1-T3 N0M0, with maximum diameters ranging from 4.2 to 10 cm. TCRbeta repertoire sequencing, expression microarrays and whole-exome sequencing were combined in the study across five regions of each liver tumor, with adjacent normal tissue and blood also included. Repertoires from technical replicates were highly reproducible, with mean shared-clone rates around 0.87 and correlation coefficients above 0.95. Samples yielded roughly 3.5 to 7.13 million productive TCRbeta reads; read depth did not differ significantly between tissue types. Study-wide findings and limitations: With just a handful of patients in the study, the authors point out that the findings should be validated in a larger study. The top 250 clones accounted for a significantly greater share of the repertoire in tumors than in blood (p = 0.039). Repertoire overlap was found to be higher between tumor regions (mean around 36%) than between tumor-adjacent (roughly 17%) or tumor-blood (about 14%) pairs, consistent with antigen-driven expansion. Comparison of CD4+ and CD8+ T cell repertoires was precluded by the use of bulk unsorted samples. Because sequencing covered only the TCR beta chain and unpaired alpha chains were not captured, true repertoire diversity is likely underestimated.

Total RNA and DNA were co-extracted from around 18-30 mg of bulk tissue with the AllPrep DNA/RNA mini kit, without cell sorting. Five patients with histopathologically diagnosed primary liver carcinoma underwent surgical resection in China between November 2015 and March 2016. Chronic HBV infection was present in the patients, and the patients were treatment-naive at sampling. Fresh tumor and adjacent tissue pieces were bisected, with one half stored in RNAlater at -80 degrees C and the other half sent for histology. Judged by its sample share, this clonotype qualifies as large (0.1 to 1%). The antigen this receptor binds is unknown. Nothing much larger sits one base from this clone, and base qualities are not available. Starting from 500 to 600 ng total RNA, TCRbeta-specific cDNA was produced by reverse transcription with a constant-region primer and ProtoScript II reverse transcriptase. The TCRbeta libraries were prepared through three rounds of nested multiplex PCR following a slightly modified ARM-PCR procedure. Each of the first two PCR rounds ran for approximately 10 cycles and used multiplex TRBV1-TRBV30 forward primers together with a Cbeta reverse primer. Sample barcodes and Illumina adapters were added in a final 25-cycle PCR using Deep VentR polymerase. Before sequencing, amplicons of 200-500 bp were purified from gel using a QIAquick gel extraction kit. The TCRbeta amplicons were sequenced with 250-bp paired-end reads on an Illumina HiSeq 2500. In the authors' own workflow: Reads were quality-trimmed with Trimmomatic v0.33, and paired reads were merged with FLASH v1.2.11 to recover full CDR3 sequences. V, D and J germline segments were assigned to the rearranged TCRbeta sequences by MiGEC v1.2.1b. Clonotype statistics and Shannon-Wiener diversity indices were computed with VDJtools v1.0.0. Except for diversity analysis, only the 250 most abundant clonotypes of each sample were used in subsequent analyses to reduce sampling bias. TCRdb took the public reads, trimmed them with fastp at Q25, ran MiXCR for clone calling and kept in-frame beta chains. Every entry covers one CDR3 protein and lists the most common genes and DNA from its rows. TCRdb's processing, not the authors', yielded these V and J calls. The sample data list 95,000 to 150,000 distinct CDR3 sequences, and approximately 71% of these were observed just once. The top ten clonotypes cover around 8.1% of the sample.

Here V drops 6 bases and J drops 14 bases, and the junction holds 10 bases not matched to any gene. Taken from cysteine to phenylalanine, the CDR3 has 11 residues. Only the CDR3 DNA stays, 33 bases, in frame from base 1. CDR1 and CDR2 are drawn from the germline V gene: SQVTM, ANQGSEA. The rearranged segments are TRBV29-1 and TRBJ2-3; 8 junctional bases match TRBD1. This clonotype was sampled from a woman between 55 and 75 years old with primary liver carcinoma and hepatitis B virus infection. The sequencing sample was made of tumor-adjacent normal liver tissue. The DNA sequence is as follows: TGCAGCGTGGCGGACAGGGAGAGAGTGTATTTT. The encoded protein is CSVADRERVYF.